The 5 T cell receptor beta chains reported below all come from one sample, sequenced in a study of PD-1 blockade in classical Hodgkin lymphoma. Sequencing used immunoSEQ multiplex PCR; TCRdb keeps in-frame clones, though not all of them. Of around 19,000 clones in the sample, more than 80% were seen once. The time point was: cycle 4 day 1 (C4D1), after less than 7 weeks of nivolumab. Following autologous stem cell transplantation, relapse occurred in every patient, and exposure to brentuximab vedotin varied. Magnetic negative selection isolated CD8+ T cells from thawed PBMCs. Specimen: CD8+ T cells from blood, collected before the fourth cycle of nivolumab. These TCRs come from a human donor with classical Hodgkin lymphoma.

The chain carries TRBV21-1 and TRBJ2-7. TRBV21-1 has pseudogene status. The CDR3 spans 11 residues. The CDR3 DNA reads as TGTGCCACCAAGGGGACCGACCTTAGGTACTTC. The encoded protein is CATKGTDLRYF.

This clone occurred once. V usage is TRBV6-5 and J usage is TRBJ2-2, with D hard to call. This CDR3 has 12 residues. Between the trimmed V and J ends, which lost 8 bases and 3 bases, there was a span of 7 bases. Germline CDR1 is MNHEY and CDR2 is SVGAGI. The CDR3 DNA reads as TGTGCCAGCCAGCAGGACACCGGGGAGCTGTTTTTT. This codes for CASQQDTGELFF.

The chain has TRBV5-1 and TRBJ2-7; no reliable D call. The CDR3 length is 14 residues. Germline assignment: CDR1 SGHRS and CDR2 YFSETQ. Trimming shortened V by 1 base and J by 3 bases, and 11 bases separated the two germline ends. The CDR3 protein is CASSLYQDYYEQYF. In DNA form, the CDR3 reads TGCGCCAGCAGCTTGTATCAGGATTACTACGAGCAGTACTTC. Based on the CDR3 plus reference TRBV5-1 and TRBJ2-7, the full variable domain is KAGVTQTPRYLIKTRGQQVTLSCSPISGHRSVSWYQQTPGQGLQFLFEYFSETQRNKGNFPGRFSGRQFSNSRSEMNVSTLELGDSALYLCASSLYQDYYEQYFGPGTRLTVT.

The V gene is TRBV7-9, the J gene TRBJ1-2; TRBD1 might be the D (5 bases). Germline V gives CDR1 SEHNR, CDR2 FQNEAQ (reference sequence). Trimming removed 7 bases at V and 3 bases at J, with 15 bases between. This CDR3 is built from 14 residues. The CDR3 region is CASILAGGDYGYTF. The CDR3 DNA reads TGTGCCAGCATCCTCGCTGGGGGTGACTATGGCTACACCTTC.

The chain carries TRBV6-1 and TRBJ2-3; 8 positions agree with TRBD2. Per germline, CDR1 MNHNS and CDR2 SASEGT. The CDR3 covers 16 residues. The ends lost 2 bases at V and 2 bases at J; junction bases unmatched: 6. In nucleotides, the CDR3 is TGTGCCAGCAGTGAATTAGCGGGGAGTATCACAGATACGCAGTATTTT. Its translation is CASSELAGSITDTQYF.